Following are 19 T cell receptor beta chains from one sample sequenced in a study of response to subunit inactivated influenza vaccine. MiXCR, applied by TCRdb to the RT-PCR reads, yields one record per CDR3 protein. The data show hundreds of thousands of distinct CDR3 sequences, 6.5% to 8% seen once. The sample consisted of PBMCs from blood, taken roughly 24 months after vaccination. The receptors come from a man aged 45 to 70 who received an inactivated influenza vaccine.

This sequence joins TRBV28 and TRBJ2-2; 7 nucleotides agree with TRBD1. The CDR3 spans 16 residues. The junction had 7 bases not matched to a gene; V was cut back by 6 bases and J by 0 bases. Germline V gene lookup returns CDR1 MDHEN and CDR2 SYDVKM. The chain's CDR3 is CASRYAGTANTGELFF. DNA of the CDR3: TGTGCCAGCAGATACGCCGGGACAGCGAACACCGGGGAGCTGTTTTTT.

This clonotype was recorded many times. V is TRBV12-3 or TRBV12-4 and J is TRBJ2-2; 7 positions match TRBD1. The CDR3 length is 15 residues. Trimming removed 1 base from V and 4 bases from J; junction bases left unmatched: 3. The CDR3 reads CASSLGAGGTGELFF. For the CDR3, the DNA is TGTGCCAGCAGTTTAGGGGCAGGGGGCACCGGGGAGCTGTTTTTT.

Ten or more counts support this clonotype. The J gene is TRBJ2-1, the V gene TRBV12-3 or TRBV12-4; 10 positions match TRBD2. This CDR3 region has 14 residues. J lost 6 bases, V lost 3 bases, and 2 bases had no gene match. CDR3 in DNA: TGTGCCAGCAGTTTCAGCGGGGGGGCCAATGAGCAGTTCTTC. Translation: CASSFSGGANEQFF.

As concerns this clonotype: An end of the junction does not agree with germline; a read error may underlie this. This rearrangement joins TRBV14 to TRBJ2-2; no clear D gene. In germline, CDR1 is SGHDN, CDR2 FVKESK. CDR3 length equals 14 residues. CDR3 region: CANSQDWQAGELFF. CDR3 bases: TGTGCCAACAGCCAAGATTGGCAGGCTGGGGAGCTGTTTTTT.

The V gene is TRBV10-2, the J gene TRBJ2-7; 7 bases fit TRBD2. The CDR3 spans 16 residues. Germline V gene lookup returns CDR1 WSHSY and CDR2 SAAADI. With V trimmed by 6 bases and J by 0 bases, 11 bases remained unmatched. The CDR3 nucleotides are TGCGCCAGCAGGCGGAGGGGAGGGATAAGCTCCTACGAGCAGTACTTC. It translates to CASRRRGGISSYEQYF.

The chain combines TRBV29-1 with TRBJ2-3; maybe TRBD2 (5 bases). V was clipped by 5 bases and J by 8 bases, with 17 bases between them. Germline V gene lookup returns CDR1 SQVTM and CDR2 ANQGSEA. The CDR3 totals 13 residues. CDR3 sequence: CSVSAANSGTQYF. CDR3 nucleotides: TGCAGCGTTTCGGCGGCTAACAGCGGTACGCAGTATTTT.

The gene calls are TRBV20-1 and TRBJ1-2; D unresolved. Trimming removed 5 bases from V and 1 base from J, with 11 bases in between. CDR1 and CDR2 from the germline V gene are DFQATT and SNEGSKA (reference sequence). The CDR3 totals 13 residues. The CDR3 DNA follows: TGCAGTGCTGCCCGGACGGTTAACTATGGCTACACCTTC. This translates into CSAARTVNYGYTF.

Many counts were recorded for this clonotype. The chain couples TRBV7-2 to TRBJ1-5; D is ambiguous. V dropped 4 bases and J dropped 3 bases, with 4 bases sitting between them. The CDR3 covers 12 residues. Germline V gene sequence: CDR1 SGHTA, CDR2 FQGNSA. This chain's CDR3 is CASSSYNQPQHF. CDR3 in DNA: TGTGCCAGCAGCTCCTACAATCAGCCCCAGCATTTT.

The rearrangement joins TRBV9 to TRBJ2-3; the D is unclear. The V end lost 0 bases, the J end lost 2 bases, and 7 bases lay between the germline ends. Germline loops: CDR1 SGDLS, CDR2 YYNGEE. The CDR3 consists of 14 residues. CDR3 nucleotide sequence: TGTGCCAGCAGCGTAGCTGCTTTCACAGATACGCAGTATTTT. As protein: CASSVAAFTDTQYF.

This clonotype was counted only a few times. This CDR3 reads CASQEADTQYF. The CDR3, as DNA: TGCGCCAGCCAGGAGGCAGATACGCAGTATTTT. V usage is TRBV5-1 and J usage is TRBJ2-3, with D perhaps matching TRBD2 (5 bases). This CDR3 comprises 11 residues. Per the germline V gene, CDR1 is SGHRS and CDR2 is YFSETQ. V lost 7 bases and J lost 4, with 7 bases in between. Filled out from reference TRBV5-1 and TRBJ2-3, the complete variable domain reads KAGVTQTPRYLIKTRGQQVTLSCSPISGHRSVSWYQQTPGQGLQFLFEYFSETQRNKGNFPGRFSGRQFSNSRSEMNVSTLELGDSALYLCASQEADTQYFGPGTRLTVL.

CDR3 region: CASSVRGLAGNEQFF. For the CDR3, the DNA is TGTGCCAGCAGCGTACGTGGGCTAGCGGGAAATGAGCAGTTCTTC. The rearrangement uses TRBV9 and TRBJ2-1; 9 nucleotides line up with TRBD2. CDR1 is SGDLS, CDR2 YYNGEE, per germline. Unmatched junction bases numbered 6, after V lost 1 base and J lost 7 bases. The CDR3 runs to 15 residues.

The CDR3 DNA is TGTGCCAGCAGCTTAGACCCCCCGGCGACTGGAAACACCATATATTTT. It codes for CASSLDPPATGNTIYF. The rearrangement uses TRBV11-2 and TRBJ1-3; D gene unclear. The CDR3 is made up of 16 amino acids. CDR1 and CDR2 (germline): SGHAT, FQNNGV. V dropped 0 bases and J dropped 2 bases, with 11 bases sitting between them.

This clonotype was counted between two and nine times. The J gene is TRBJ2-5, the V gene TRBV3-1; no clear D gene. CDR1 and CDR2 from the germline V gene are LGHDT and YNNKEL (reference sequence). This CDR3 comprises 16 residues. V was clipped by 4 bases and J by 0 bases, with 15 bases between them. The CDR3: CASSPDDWSYQETQYF. DNA for the CDR3: TGTGCCAGCAGCCCCGACGATTGGTCCTACCAAGAGACCCAGTACTTC.

Only a few counts were recorded for this clonotype. The chain carries TRBV5-6 and TRBJ2-7; D remains ambiguous. The CDR3 covers 14 residues. Germline assignment: CDR1 SGHDT and CDR2 YYEEEE. V lost 4 bases and J 4 bases, leaving 15 bases between the germline ends. The CDR3 loop is CASSNPGPGYEQYF. DNA of the CDR3: TGTGCCAGCAGCAACCCGGGCCCCGGATACGAGCAGTACTTC.

The chain has TRBV28 and TRBJ2-5; 9 bases are shared with TRBD1. After removal of 4 bases from V and 5 bases from J, the junction contained 5 bases not matched to a gene. This CDR3 comprises 14 residues. Per germline, CDR1 MDHEN and CDR2 SYDVKM. The CDR3 region is CASSWTGVGETQYF. The CDR3 coding sequence is TGTGCCAGCAGTTGGACAGGGGTTGGTGAGACCCAGTACTTC.

This clonotype was seen a handful of times. The chain joins TRBV10-2 to TRBJ1-2; 10 bases agree with TRBD1. J gave up 7 bases and V 8 bases, and 4 bases lay outside the gene matches. The CDR3 covers 12 residues. From germline, CDR1 is WSHSY and CDR2 SAAADI. The CDR3 loop reads CASAGQGSGYTF. The CDR3 region has the DNA TGCGCCAGCGCGGGACAGGGGTCTGGCTACACCTTC.

This clonotype was observed a handful of times. The V and J genes are TRBV7-9 and TRBJ1-4; 11 bases line up with TRBD1. The CDR3 has 15 residues. V trimming: 6 bases; J trimming: 6 bases; junction bases outside the gene matches: 6. CDR1 SEHNR and CDR2 FQNEAQ come from the germline V gene (reference sequence). CDR3 residues: CASSPPGQGDEKLFF. DNA for the CDR3: TGTGCCAGCAGTCCGCCGGGACAGGGGGATGAAAAACTGTTTTTT.

This clonotype turned up a few times. The chain employs TRBV7-2 and TRBJ2-5, with TRBD2 matching over 15 bases. The CDR3 runs to 16 residues. Germline CDR1 reads SGHTA; CDR2 reads FQGNSA. Trimming removed 5 bases from V and 4 bases from J; junction bases left unmatched: 5. The CDR3 DNA reads TGTGCCAGCAGCCCGGGACTAGCGGGGGGCCGAGAGACCCAGTACTTC. Its protein is CASSPGLAGGRETQYF.

Only a few counts were recorded for this clonotype. The chain joins TRBV18 to TRBJ1-1; D may be TRBD1 (5 bases). Trimming stripped 3 bases from V and 1 base from J, with 15 bases between. The CDR3 runs to 16 residues. Germline V gene sequence: CDR1 KGHSH, CDR2 LQKENI. CDR3 nucleotide sequence: TGTGCCAGCTCACCCCGGACGGGACTTCAGAACACTGAAGCTTTCTTT. Amino acids: CASSPRTGLQNTEAFF.